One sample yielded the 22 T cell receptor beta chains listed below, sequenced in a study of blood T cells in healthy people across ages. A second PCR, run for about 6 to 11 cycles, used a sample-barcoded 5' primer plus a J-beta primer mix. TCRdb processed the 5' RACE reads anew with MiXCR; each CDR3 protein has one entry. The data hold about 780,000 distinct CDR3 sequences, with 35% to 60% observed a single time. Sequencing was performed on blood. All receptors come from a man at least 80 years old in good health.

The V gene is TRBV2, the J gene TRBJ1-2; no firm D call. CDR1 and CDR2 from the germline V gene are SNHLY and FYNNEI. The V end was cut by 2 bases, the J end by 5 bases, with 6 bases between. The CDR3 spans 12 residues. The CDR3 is CASSENQYGYTF. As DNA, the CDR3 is TGTGCCAGCAGTGAAAATCAGTATGGCTACACCTTC.

The CDR3 bases are TGCGCCAGCAGCCAAACCGGGACAGGGTTGTCCGGGGAGCTGTTTTTT. Translation: CASSQTGTGLSGELFF. This sequence joins TRBV4-1 and TRBJ2-2; TRBD1 matches at 9 bases. Trimming at V came to 2 bases and at J to 6 bases, leaving 7 bases not matched to a gene. Germline V gene lookup returns CDR1 MGHRA and CDR2 YSYEKL. The CDR3 contains 16 residues.

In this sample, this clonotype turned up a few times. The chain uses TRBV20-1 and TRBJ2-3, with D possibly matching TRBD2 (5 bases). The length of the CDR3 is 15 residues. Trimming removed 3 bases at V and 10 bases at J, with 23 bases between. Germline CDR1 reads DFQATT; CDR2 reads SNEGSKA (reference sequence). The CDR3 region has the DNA TGCAGTGCTAGTGTATTTCGGGGAGCTTTAGAGGCGCAGTATTTT. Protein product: CSASVFRGALEAQYF.

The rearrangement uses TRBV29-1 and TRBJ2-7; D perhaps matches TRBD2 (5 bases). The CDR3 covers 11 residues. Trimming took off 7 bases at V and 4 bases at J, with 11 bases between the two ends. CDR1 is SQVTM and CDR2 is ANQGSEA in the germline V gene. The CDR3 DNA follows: TGCAGCGCTGAGACGGGATACGAGCAGTACTTC. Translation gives CSAETGYEQYF.

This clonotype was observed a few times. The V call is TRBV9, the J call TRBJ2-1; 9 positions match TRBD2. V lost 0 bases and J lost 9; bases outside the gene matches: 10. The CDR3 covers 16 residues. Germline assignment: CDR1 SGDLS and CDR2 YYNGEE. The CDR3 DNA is TGTGCCAGCAGCGTAGGTTCTAGCGGGACGAGTGTTGAGCAGTTCTTC. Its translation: CASSVGSSGTSVEQFF.

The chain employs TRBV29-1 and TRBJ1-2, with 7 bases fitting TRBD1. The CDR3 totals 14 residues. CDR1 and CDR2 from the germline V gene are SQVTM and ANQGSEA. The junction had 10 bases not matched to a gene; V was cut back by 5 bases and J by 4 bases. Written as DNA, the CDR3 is TGCAGCGTTCAACAGGGGTCCGGGGGCTATGGCTACACCTTC. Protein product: CSVQQGSGGYGYTF. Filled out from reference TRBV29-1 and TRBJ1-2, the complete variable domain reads SAVISQKPSRDICQRGTSLTIQCQVDSQVTMMFWYRQQPGQSLTLIATANQGSEATYESGFVIDKFPISRPNLTFSTLTVSNMSPEDSSIYLCSVQQGSGGYGYTFGSGTRLTVV.

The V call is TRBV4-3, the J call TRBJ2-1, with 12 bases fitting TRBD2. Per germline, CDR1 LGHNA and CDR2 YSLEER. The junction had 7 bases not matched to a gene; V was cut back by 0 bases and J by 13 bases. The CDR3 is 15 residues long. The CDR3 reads CASSQDRLAGGIQFF. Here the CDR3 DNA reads TGCGCCAGCAGCCAAGACCGGCTAGCGGGAGGGATACAGTTCTTC.

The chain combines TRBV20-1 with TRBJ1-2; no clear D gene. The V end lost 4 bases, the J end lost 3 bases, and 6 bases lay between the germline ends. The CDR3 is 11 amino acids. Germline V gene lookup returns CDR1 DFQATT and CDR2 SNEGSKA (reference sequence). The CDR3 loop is CSAIRDYGYTF. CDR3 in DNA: TGCAGTGCTATTCGCGACTATGGCTACACCTTC.

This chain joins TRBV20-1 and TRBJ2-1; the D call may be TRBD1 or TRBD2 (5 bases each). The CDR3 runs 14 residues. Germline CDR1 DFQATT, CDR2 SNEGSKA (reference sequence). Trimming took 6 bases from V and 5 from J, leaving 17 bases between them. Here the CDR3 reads CSAPRRGRNNEQFF. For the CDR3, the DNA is TGCAGTGCCCCCCGACGGGGCCGGAACAATGAGCAGTTCTTC.

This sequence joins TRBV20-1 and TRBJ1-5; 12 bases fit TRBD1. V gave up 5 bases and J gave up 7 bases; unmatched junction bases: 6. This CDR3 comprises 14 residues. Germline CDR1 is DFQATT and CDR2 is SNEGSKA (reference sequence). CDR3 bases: TGCAGTGCTCGGGACAGGGGGCAAGGCCAGCCCCAGCATTTT. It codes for CSARDRGQGQPQHF.

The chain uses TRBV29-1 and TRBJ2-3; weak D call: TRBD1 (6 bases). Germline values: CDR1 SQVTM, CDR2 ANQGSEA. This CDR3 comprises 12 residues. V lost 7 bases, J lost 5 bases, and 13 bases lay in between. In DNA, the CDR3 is TGCAGCGCGCCAACCAGGGGAGATACGCAGTATTTT. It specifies CSAPTRGDTQYF.

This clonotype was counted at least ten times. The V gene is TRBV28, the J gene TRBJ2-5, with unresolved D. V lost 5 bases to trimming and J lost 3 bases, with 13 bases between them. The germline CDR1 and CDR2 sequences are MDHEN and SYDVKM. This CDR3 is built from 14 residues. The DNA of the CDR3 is TGTGCCAGCAGTCCTCCGTTTAGGGAAGAGACCCAGTACTTC. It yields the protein CASSPPFREETQYF. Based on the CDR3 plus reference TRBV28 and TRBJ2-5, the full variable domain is DVKVTQSSRYLVKRTGEKVFLECVQDMDHENMFWYRQDPGLGLRLIYFSYDVKMKEKGDIPEGYSVSREKKERFSLILESASTNQTSMYLCASSPPFREETQYFGPGTRLLVL.

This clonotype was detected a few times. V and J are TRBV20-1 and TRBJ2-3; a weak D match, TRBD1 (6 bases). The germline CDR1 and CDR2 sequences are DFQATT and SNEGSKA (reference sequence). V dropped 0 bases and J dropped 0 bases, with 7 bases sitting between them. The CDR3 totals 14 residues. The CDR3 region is CSAREQGSTDTQYF. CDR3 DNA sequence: TGCAGTGCTAGAGAGCAGGGGAGCACAGATACGCAGTATTTT.

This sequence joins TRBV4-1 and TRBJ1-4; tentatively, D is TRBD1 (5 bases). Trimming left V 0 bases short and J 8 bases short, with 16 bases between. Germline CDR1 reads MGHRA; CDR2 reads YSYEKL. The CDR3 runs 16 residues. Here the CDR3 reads CASSQDGARAGEKLFF. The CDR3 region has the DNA TGCGCCAGCAGCCAAGATGGTGCCAGGGCTGGGGAAAAACTGTTTTTT.

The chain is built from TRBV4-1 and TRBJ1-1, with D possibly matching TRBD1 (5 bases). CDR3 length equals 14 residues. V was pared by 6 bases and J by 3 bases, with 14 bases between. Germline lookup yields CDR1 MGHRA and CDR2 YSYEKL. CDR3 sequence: CASRNWGRDTEAFF. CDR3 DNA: TGCGCCAGCAGAAATTGGGGGAGGGACACTGAAGCTTTCTTT.

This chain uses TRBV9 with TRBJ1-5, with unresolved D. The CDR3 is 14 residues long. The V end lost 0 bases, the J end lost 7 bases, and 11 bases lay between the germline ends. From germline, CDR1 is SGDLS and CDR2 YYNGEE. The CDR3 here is CASSVEAGQQPQHF. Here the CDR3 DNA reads TGTGCCAGCAGCGTAGAGGCAGGTCAACAGCCCCAGCATTTT.

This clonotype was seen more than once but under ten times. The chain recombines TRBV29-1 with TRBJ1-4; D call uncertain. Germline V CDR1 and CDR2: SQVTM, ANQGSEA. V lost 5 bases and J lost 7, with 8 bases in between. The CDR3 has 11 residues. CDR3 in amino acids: CSVLAIEKLFF. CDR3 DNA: TGCAGCGTTTTAGCAATTGAAAAACTGTTTTTT.

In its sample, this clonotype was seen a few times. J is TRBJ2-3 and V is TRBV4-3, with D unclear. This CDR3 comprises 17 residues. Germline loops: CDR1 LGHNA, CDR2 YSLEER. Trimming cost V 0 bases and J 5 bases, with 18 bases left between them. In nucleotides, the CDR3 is TGCGCCAGCAGCCAAGATCAGATAGGAGCTCCAGGAGATACGCAGTATTTT. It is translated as CASSQDQIGAPGDTQYF.

In nucleotides, the CDR3 is TGTGCCAGCAGGCGGGGACTAGCGGGAGGATCAACCTACAATGAGCAGTTCTTC. Its protein is CASRRGLAGGSTYNEQFF. The chain links TRBV7-8 to TRBJ2-1; 15 bases fit TRBD2. CDR3 size: 18 residues. Unmatched junction bases numbered 8, after V lost 6 bases and J lost 2 bases. Germline CDR1 reads SGHVS; CDR2 reads FQNEAQ.

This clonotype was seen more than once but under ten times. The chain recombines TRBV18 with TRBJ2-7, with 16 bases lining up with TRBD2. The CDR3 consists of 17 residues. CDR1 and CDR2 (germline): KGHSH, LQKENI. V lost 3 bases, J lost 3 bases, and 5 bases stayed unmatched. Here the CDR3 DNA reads TGTGCCAGCTCACCCGGGACTAGCGGGAGGGCTGGCTACGAGCAGTACTTC. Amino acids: CASSPGTSGRAGYEQYF.

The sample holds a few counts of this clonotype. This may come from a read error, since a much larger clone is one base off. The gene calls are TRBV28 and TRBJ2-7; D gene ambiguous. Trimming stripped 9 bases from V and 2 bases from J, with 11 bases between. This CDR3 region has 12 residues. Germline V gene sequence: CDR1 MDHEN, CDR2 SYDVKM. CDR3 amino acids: CASRGLPYEQYF. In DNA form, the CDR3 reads TGTGCCAGTAGAGGCCTTCCCTACGAGCAGTACTTC.

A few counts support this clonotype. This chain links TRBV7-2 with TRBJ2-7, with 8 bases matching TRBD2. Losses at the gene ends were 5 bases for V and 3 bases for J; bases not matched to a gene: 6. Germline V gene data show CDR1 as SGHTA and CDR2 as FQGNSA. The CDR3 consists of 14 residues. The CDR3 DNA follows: TGTGCCAGCAGCCGGACTAGCAGTCTCTACGAGCAGTACTTC. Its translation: CASSRTSSLYEQYF. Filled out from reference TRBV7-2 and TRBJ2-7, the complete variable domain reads GAGVSQSPSNKVTEKGKDVELRCDPISGHTALYWYRQSLGQGLEFLIYFQGNSAPDKSGLPSDRFSAERTGGSVSTLTIQRTQQEDSAVYLCASSRTSSLYEQYFGPGTRLTVT.